Listed below are T cell receptor beta chains from one sample, sequenced in a study of OX40 agonist ivuxolimab in advanced cancers. Profiled with immunoSEQ multiplex PCR; TCRdb holds only in-frame clones, not every one. The sample shows around 44,000 clones, 65% to 85% of them seen only once. Specimen: CD4+ or CD8+ T cells sorted from blood, collected in a trial of the OX40 agonist ivuxolimab. The receptors were sampled from an adult with an advanced solid tumor such as melanoma, head and neck, liver or kidney cancer. The CDR3 runs from the conserved cysteine through the conserved F or W. The order of the fields is D gene, J gene, V gene, clone size, CDR3 DNA, CDR3 protein. The D gene is left open where the match is weak. Size tells how often a clone was seen (once, few, many) or the class of an expanded clone, and some rows leave it out.

d_gene: TRBD2; j_gene: TRBJ2-2; v_gene: TRBV30; abundance: -; CDR3nt: TGTGCCTGCCGTCCGGGACTAGCGGCCGGGGAGCTGTTTTTT; CDR3aa: CACRPGLAAGELFF
d_gene: -; j_gene: TRBJ2-1; v_gene: TRBV4-1; abundance: -; CDR3nt: TGCGCCAGCAGGTCTCCCGGGACTGACCCCAATGAGCAGTTCTTC; CDR3aa: CASRSPGTDPNEQFF
d_gene: -; j_gene: TRBJ1-1; v_gene: TRBV7-3; abundance: -; CDR3nt: TGTGCCAGCAGCTCATCAGGGGCGAACACTGAAGCTTTCTTT; CDR3aa: CASSSSGANTEAFF
d_gene: -; j_gene: TRBJ2-1; v_gene: TRBV11-2; abundance: -; CDR3nt: TGTGCCAGCAGCAAATGGACCCGGCCCAATGAGCAGTTCTTC; CDR3aa: CASSKWTRPNEQFF
d_gene: -; j_gene: TRBJ2-2; v_gene: TRBV18; abundance: few; CDR3nt: TGTGCCAGCTCACCAACCATTAACACCGGGGAGCTGTTTTTT; CDR3aa: CASSPTINTGELFF
d_gene: -; j_gene: TRBJ1-1; v_gene: TRBV28; abundance: -; CDR3nt: TGTGCCAGCAGTTTAATGGGGACGAGGACTGAAGCTTTCTTT; CDR3aa: CASSLMGTRTEAFF
d_gene: -; j_gene: TRBJ1-1; v_gene: TRBV6-4; abundance: -; CDR3nt: TGTGCCAGCAGTGACTCGAAGCCAGCTTTCTTT; CDR3aa: CASSDSKPAFF
d_gene: -; j_gene: TRBJ1-5; v_gene: TRBV2; abundance: few; CDR3nt: TGTGCCAGCTCCGGGGGGAGGGGCTACTATCAGCCCCAGCATTTT; CDR3aa: CASSGGRGYYQPQHF
d_gene: TRBD1; j_gene: TRBJ1-1; v_gene: TRBV19; abundance: -; CDR3nt: TGTGCCAGTGATCACGGGACAGGGAACACTGAAGCTTTCTTT; CDR3aa: CASDHGTGNTEAFF
d_gene: -; j_gene: TRBJ2-2; v_gene: TRBV21-1; abundance: -; CDR3nt: TGTGCCAGCGAAAGTGGGGGGCCTGTCACCGGGGAGCTGTTTTTT; CDR3aa: CASESGGPVTGELFF
d_gene: -; j_gene: TRBJ2-3; v_gene: TRBV14; abundance: -; CDR3nt: TGTGCCAGCAGCCAGACGCCCGGGGGGCCCTCCACAGATACGCAGTATTTT; CDR3aa: CASSQTPGGPSTDTQYF
d_gene: TRBD1; j_gene: TRBJ1-4; v_gene: TRBV19; abundance: few; CDR3nt: TGTGCCAGTAGTGCTGCCGGGACAGGGAACGAAAAACTGTTTTTT; CDR3aa: CASSAAGTGNEKLFF
d_gene: -; j_gene: TRBJ1-3; v_gene: TRBV28; abundance: once; CDR3nt: TGTGCCAGCGGGTTTCCCTGGGGTGGAAACACCATATATTTT; CDR3aa: CASGFPWGGNTIYF
d_gene: -; j_gene: TRBJ2-5; v_gene: TRBV5-1; abundance: -; CDR3nt: TGCGCCAGCAGCTTGGGTAATAGGGAGACCCAGTACTTC; CDR3aa: CASSLGNRETQYF
d_gene: -; j_gene: TRBJ2-7; v_gene: TRBV5-5; abundance: -; CDR3nt: TGTGCCAGCAGCTTGGCTCCGGTAGAAGGGTACGAGCAGTACTTC; CDR3aa: CASSLAPVEGYEQYF
d_gene: TRBD2; j_gene: TRBJ2-1; v_gene: TRBV7-8; abundance: few; CDR3nt: TGTGCCAGCAGCTTAGCGCGAGGCGCTAGCGGCTACAATGAGCAGTTCTTC; CDR3aa: CASSLARGASGYNEQFF